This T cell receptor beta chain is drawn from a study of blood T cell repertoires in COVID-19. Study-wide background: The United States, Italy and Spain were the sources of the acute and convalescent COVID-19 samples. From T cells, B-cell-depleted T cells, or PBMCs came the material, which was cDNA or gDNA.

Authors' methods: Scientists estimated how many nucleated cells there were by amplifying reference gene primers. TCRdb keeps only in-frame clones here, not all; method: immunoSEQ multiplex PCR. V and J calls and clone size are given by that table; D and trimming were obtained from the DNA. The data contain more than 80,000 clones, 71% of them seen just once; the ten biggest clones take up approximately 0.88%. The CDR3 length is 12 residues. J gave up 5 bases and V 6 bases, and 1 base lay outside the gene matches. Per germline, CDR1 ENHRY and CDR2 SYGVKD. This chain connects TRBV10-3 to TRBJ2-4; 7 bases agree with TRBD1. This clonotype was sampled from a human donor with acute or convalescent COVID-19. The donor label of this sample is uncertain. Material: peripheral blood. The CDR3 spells CAIRDRENIQYF. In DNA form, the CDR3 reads TGTGCCATCAGAGACAGGGAAAACATTCAGTACTTC.